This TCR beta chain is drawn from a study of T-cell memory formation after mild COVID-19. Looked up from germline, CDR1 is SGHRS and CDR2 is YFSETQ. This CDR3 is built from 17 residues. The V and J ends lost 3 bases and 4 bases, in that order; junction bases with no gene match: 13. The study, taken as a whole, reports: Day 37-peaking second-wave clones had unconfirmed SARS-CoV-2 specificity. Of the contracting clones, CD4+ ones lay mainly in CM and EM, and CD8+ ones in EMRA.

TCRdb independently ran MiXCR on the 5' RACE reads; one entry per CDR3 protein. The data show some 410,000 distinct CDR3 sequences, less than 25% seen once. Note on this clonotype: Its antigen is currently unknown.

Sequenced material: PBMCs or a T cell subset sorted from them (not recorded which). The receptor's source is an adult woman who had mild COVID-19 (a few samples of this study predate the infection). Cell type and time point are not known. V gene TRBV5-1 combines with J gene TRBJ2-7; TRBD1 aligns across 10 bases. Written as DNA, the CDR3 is TGCGCCAGCAGCTCCAACCGGAGGACAGGGGGGGTTTACGAGCAGTACTTC. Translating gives CASSSNRRTGGVYEQYF. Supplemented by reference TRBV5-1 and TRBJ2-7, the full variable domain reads KAGVTQTPRYLIKTRGQQVTLSCSPISGHRSVSWYQQTPGQGLQFLFEYFSETQRNKGNFPGRFSGRQFSNSRSEMNVSTLELGDSALYLCASSSNRRTGGVYEQYFGPGTRLTVT.